These 11 T cell receptor beta chains originate from one sample sequenced in a study of blood T cell repertoires in COVID-19. Sequenced by immunoSEQ multiplex PCR; TCRdb stores in-frame clones only, minus some. The table has just over 300,000 clones, roughly 87% seen once. The specimen was peripheral blood. Every receptor here comes from a young man with active or convalescent COVID-19.

The chain recombines TRBV6-1 with TRBJ1-5; no reliable D call. Trimming left V 2 bases short and J 0 bases short, with 8 bases between. CDR3 length equals 15 residues. In germline, CDR1 is MNHNS, CDR2 SASEGT. In DNA, the CDR3 is TGTGCCAGCAGTGAATGGCTTCCTAGCAATCAGCCCCAGCATTTT. It codes for CASSEWLPSNQPQHF.

The rearrangement joins TRBV28 to TRBJ1-2; TRBD1 matches 9 bases. J was trimmed by 8 bases and V by 5 bases; bases with no gene match: 15. This CDR3 contains 16 residues. Germline V CDR1 and CDR2: MDHEN, SYDVKM. The CDR3 reads CASSVVPGQGSEGYTF. The CDR3 nucleotides read TGTGCCAGCAGTGTAGTGCCGGGACAGGGAAGTGAGGGCTACACCTTC.

This rearrangement joins TRBV10-3 to TRBJ1-2; 7 positions match TRBD1. The CDR3 sequence is 14 residues long. Germline CDR1 and CDR2: ENHRY and SYGVKD. V lost 8 bases to trimming and J lost 4 bases; unmatched junction nucleotides: 10. In DNA, the CDR3 is TGTGCCATCTCCACTGCAGGGGGGACCTATGGCTACACCTTC. This translates into CAISTAGGTYGYTF.

V and J are TRBV5-1 and TRBJ2-1; TRBD1 agrees at 11 bases. The CDR3 loop spans 13 amino acids. The V gene's germline CDR1 is SGHRS and CDR2 YFSETQ. V lost 4 bases, J lost 12 bases, and 6 bases stayed unmatched. Here the CDR3 reads CASSGGQGARQFF. Here the CDR3 DNA reads TGCGCCAGCAGCGGTGGACAGGGGGCTCGGCAGTTCTTC.

CDR3 in amino acids: CASSQDIQSGTQYF. The CDR3 coding sequence is TGCGCCAGCAGCCAAGACATCCAGTCAGGGACCCAGTACTTC. This chain connects TRBV4-3 to TRBJ2-5, with D uncertain. Germline lookup yields CDR1 LGHNA and CDR2 YSLEER. V lost 0 bases and J lost 7, with 12 bases in between. The CDR3 consists of 14 residues.

The chain combines TRBV3-1 (or the pseudogene TRBV3-2) with TRBJ2-7; 8 bases agree with TRBD1. Germline assignment: CDR1 LGHDT and CDR2 YNNKEL (reference sequence). The CDR3 contains 13 residues. The ends lost 5 bases at V and 7 bases at J; junction bases unmatched: 7. CDR3 sequence (DNA): TGTGCCAGCAGCTATCGGACAGGGATGGAGCAGTACTTC. Its protein is CASSYRTGMEQYF.

The V gene is TRBV18, the J gene TRBJ1-4, with D possibly TRBD1 on 5 matching bases. In germline, CDR1 is KGHSH, CDR2 LQKENI. This CDR3 has 13 residues. V was trimmed by 3 bases and J by 4 bases, leaving 6 bases between them. The chain's CDR3 is CASSPDSNEKLFF. CDR3 DNA: TGTGCCAGCTCACCCGACAGTAATGAAAAACTGTTTTTT.

This clone was found once. The genes are TRBV15 and TRBJ1-5; 9 bases line up with TRBD1. The CDR3 runs to 15 residues. Germline V gene lookup returns CDR1 LNHNV and CDR2 YYDKDF (reference sequence). J gave up 4 bases and V 1 base, and 2 bases lay outside the gene matches. CDR3 in DNA: TGTGCCACCAGCAGAGCCGGGACAGGGAATCAGCCCCAGCATTTT. Its translation is CATSRAGTGNQPQHF. The entire variable domain, with the rest obtained from reference TRBV15 and TRBJ1-5, is as follows: DAMVIQNPRYQVTQFGKPVTLSCSQTLNHNVMYWYQQKSSQAPKLLFHYYDKDFNNEADTPDNFQSRRPNTSFCFLDIRSPGLGDTAMYLCATSRAGTGNQPQHFGDGTRLSIL.

The rearrangement joins TRBV28 to TRBJ2-3; 7 nucleotides line up with TRBD1. V lost 1 base to trimming and J lost 0 bases; unmatched junction nucleotides: 4. Per the germline V gene, CDR1 is MDHEN and CDR2 is SYDVKM. The CDR3 is made up of 16 amino acids. Written as DNA, the CDR3 is TGTGCCAGCAGTTTATTAGGGGGCCGTAGCACAGATACGCAGTATTTT. Translating it yields CASSLLGGRSTDTQYF.

The V gene is TRBV13, the J gene TRBJ1-1; D unresolved. CDR3 size: 11 residues. Germline V CDR1 and CDR2: PRHDT, FYEKMQ (reference sequence). The germline V and J ends were trimmed by 4 bases and 3 bases, with 3 bases remaining between them. CDR3 bases: TGTGCCAGCAGCTCAGACACTGAAGCTTTCTTT. It translates to CASSSDTEAFF.

The J gene is TRBJ1-1, the V gene TRBV7-9, with a weak D call TRBD1 (6 bases). This CDR3 comprises 12 residues. The germline CDR1 and CDR2 sequences are SEHNR and FQNEAQ (reference sequence). The ends were cut back, 8 bases at V and 4 bases at J, with 11 bases in the middle. The CDR3 nucleotides read TGTGCCAGCGGTTGGGGGCGCACTGAAGCTTTCTTT. Residues: CASGWGRTEAFF.